This note documents a single T cell receptor beta chain sequence. The antigen remains undetermined. Method: immunoSEQ multiplex PCR; TCRdb's copy keeps in-frame clones and lacks some. This sample carries about 92,000 clones, around 90% of them seen once, and the ten largest clones take roughly 24%. The entry originates in a study of T cell responses to AZD1222 COVID-19 vaccine. Overall study results and limits: Distributed over spike, vaccine-associated CD4 TCRs predominated at 160-218 and 743-854. Samples come after the peak T cell response, not at day 14. Females outnumbered males among donors, who were mostly white British; clonal diversity was possibly underestimated. Per reports, nearly half of all spike-specific TCRs target regions that are unmutated in variants.

This specimen was peripheral blood, taken on day 0 of AZD1222 vaccination. This clonotype originated in an adult in good health.

CDR3 DNA: TGTGCCAGCAGTTTTTCTGGGGGGAGCACCTATAATTCACCCCTCCACTTT. It translates to CASSFSGGSTYNSPLHF. The chain employs TRBV27 and TRBJ1-6, with D tentatively TRBD1 (5 bases). Germline V gene lookup returns CDR1 MNHEY and CDR2 SMNVEV (reference sequence). The CDR3 totals 17 residues. Trimming shortened V by 3 bases and J by 2 bases, and 14 bases separated the two germline ends.